This TCR beta chain was captured in a study of identifying expanded T cells in peripheral blood. Only in-frame clones appear in the TCRdb table, and some are missing; sequencing was by immunoSEQ multiplex PCR. The table lists 80,000 to 90,000 clones, around nine tenths of them singletons, with about 3% in the top ten. From germline, CDR1 is MNHNS and CDR2 SASEGT. This CDR3 has 14 residues. The receptor comes from a person aged 18 to 70 in good health. The source material was blood. The V call is TRBV6-1, the J call TRBJ2-5, with a possible D match to TRBD2 (6 bases). The J call may be faulty, since TRBJ2-7 better matches the DNA end. CDR3 protein: CASTEGLLSYEQYF. The CDR3 DNA reads TGTGCCAGCACCGAAGGACTACTTTCCTACGAGCAGTACTTC.